The 32 T cell receptor beta chains below come from one sample, sequenced in a study of T cells after yellow fever vaccination (dated by TCRdb to the late 2010s). The sample's treatment or condition label, in plain terms: live attenuated yellow fever vaccine strain. The library was produced with 5' RACE. TCRdb records Illumina NovaSeq 6000 as the sequencer. TCRdb trimmed public reads at Q25 via fastp, called clones via MiXCR and kept in-frame beta chains. Rows are unified per CDR3 protein, each entry keeping the most common DNA and genes. The sample profile shows some 350,000 distinct CDR3 sequences; approximately 4% of them were found once. The ten largest clonotypes hold approximately 24% of the sample. Specimen: PBMCs, collected 5 days after the yellow fever booster vaccination. The receptors were gathered from a man in his late teens or twenties who received the YFV17D yellow fever vaccine.

This clonotype was found a few times. The V and J genes are TRBV4-2 and TRBJ2-3; 9 bases line up with TRBD2. CDR1 is LGHNA, CDR2 YNFKEQ, per germline. This CDR3 region has 16 residues. V shed 4 bases and J 2 bases; nucleotides not matched to a gene: 7. CDR3 nucleotide sequence: TGTGCCAGCAGCCTACTGAGCGGGGGGATCACAGATACGCAGTATTTT. This codes for CASSLLSGGITDTQYF.

This clonotype was observed many times. The chain joins TRBV12-3 or TRBV12-4 to TRBJ1-1, with D unresolved. This CDR3 has 14 residues. The ends were cut back, 1 base at V and 0 bases at J, with 6 bases in the middle. CDR3 sequence reads: CASSLGALNTEAFF. Here the CDR3 DNA reads TGTGCCAGCAGTTTAGGAGCCTTGAACACTGAAGCTTTCTTT.

The genes are TRBV4-1 and TRBJ2-3; D call uncertain. This CDR3 has 16 amino acids. V lost 6 bases, J lost 1 base, and 17 bases lay in between. Germline loops: CDR1 MGHRA, CDR2 YSYEKL. The CDR3 loop is CASSLHPLGGTDTQYF. The CDR3 DNA is TGCGCCAGCAGTCTCCACCCCCTCGGCGGCACAGATACGCAGTATTTT.

This chain uses TRBV11-2 with TRBJ2-1; a weak D match, TRBD2 (6 bases). Looked up from germline, CDR1 is SGHAT and CDR2 is FQNNGV. CDR3 length: 11 residues. Trimming cost V 2 bases and J 11 bases, with 7 bases left between them. For the CDR3, the DNA is TGTGCCAGCAGCTTAAGGACTAAGCAGTTCTTC. Translated, it gives CASSLRTKQFF.

This chain uses TRBV6-6 with TRBJ2-5, with 7 bases fitting TRBD2. The CDR3 has 13 residues. V gave up 6 bases and J gave up 5 bases; unmatched junction bases: 6. Germline CDR1 MNHNY, CDR2 SVGAGI (reference sequence). CDR3 loop: CASRRLAHETQYF. DNA of the CDR3: TGTGCCAGCAGAAGACTAGCCCACGAGACCCAGTACTTC.

This clonotype was observed many times. The rearrangement uses TRBV11-2 and TRBJ2-3; no clear D gene. The CDR3 extends over 14 amino acids. Germline V gives CDR1 SGHAT, CDR2 FQNNGV. Trimming took 1 base from V and 8 from J, leaving 13 bases between them. This CDR3 reads CASSLVGGPGTQYF. CDR3 nucleotides: TGTGCCAGCAGCTTAGTAGGTGGCCCGGGTACGCAGTATTTT.

This clonotype came up many times. The chain links TRBV4-3 to TRBJ2-6; maybe TRBD2 (7 bases). Trimming removed 0 bases at V and 3 bases at J, with 15 bases between. The germline V gene has CDR1 LGHNA and CDR2 YSLEER. This CDR3 spans 18 amino acids. CDR3 DNA sequence: TGCGCCAGCAGCCAAGATTTCCAGGGGAGGGTTGGGGCCAACGTCCTGACTTTC. Translation: CASSQDFQGRVGANVLTF.

This clonotype was seen only a few times. This rearrangement joins TRBV25-1 to TRBJ2-1; 7 nucleotides agree with TRBD1. CDR3 length: 16 amino acids. The V segment lost 4 bases and the J segment 4 bases; nucleotides outside the gene matches: 10. Looked up from germline, CDR1 is MGHDK and CDR2 is SYGVNS. The chain's CDR3 is CASSATDGTAYNEQFF. In nucleotides, the CDR3 is TGTGCCAGCAGTGCGACTGATGGGACAGCTTACAATGAGCAGTTCTTC.

The rearrangement joins TRBV6-1 to TRBJ2-7, with D perhaps TRBD1 (6 bases). CDR3 size: 14 residues. Trimming stripped 10 bases from V and 0 bases from J, with 16 bases between. CDR1 and CDR2 (germline): MNHNS, SASEGT. CDR3 bases: TGTGCCACCTTACTTGGGGGCGCCTCCTACGAGCAGTACTTC. Amino acids: CATLLGGASYEQYF.

This clonotype was picked up many times. CDR3 nucleotide sequence: TGTGCCAGCAGCGGGGGGGCCCCGACCCAGTACTTC. It yields the protein CASSGGAPTQYF. The rearrangement links TRBV7-2 to TRBJ2-5, with a possible D match to TRBD2 (7 bases). Trimming shortened V by 5 bases and J by 7 bases, and 11 bases separated the two germline ends. CDR3 length: 12 residues. Germline loops: CDR1 SGHTA, CDR2 FQGNSA.

This clonotype was observed at least ten times. The chain is built from TRBV4-2 and TRBJ2-7; D might be TRBD1 or TRBD2, each matching 5 bases. Per germline, CDR1 LGHNA and CDR2 YNFKEQ. This CDR3 contains 15 residues. The V gene lost 0 bases and the J gene lost 0 bases, with 9 bases spanning the gap. The CDR3 loop is CASSQEGPGSYEQYF. The CDR3 nucleotides read TGTGCCAGCAGCCAAGAGGGACCCGGCTCCTACGAGCAGTACTTC.

The rearrangement uses TRBV7-2 and TRBJ2-3; 10 bases align to TRBD2. The germline gives CDR1 SGHTA, CDR2 FQGNSA. After removal of 0 bases from V and 3 bases from J, the junction contained 6 bases not matched to a gene. This CDR3 has 17 amino acids. The CDR3 DNA sequence: TGTGCCAGCAGCTTAGCCCCTAGCGGGGGAGGGACAGATACGCAGTATTTT. Translated, it gives CASSLAPSGGGTDTQYF.

The table lists this clonotype with many counts. This chain connects TRBV6-5 to TRBJ2-3; weak D call: TRBD1 (6 bases). Between the trimmed V and J ends, which lost 10 bases and 3 bases, there was a span of 14 bases. Germline-derived CDR1 and CDR2 are MNHEY and SVGAGI. CDR3 length equals 13 residues. The CDR3 DNA reads as TGTGCCACCTGGGGGCCAGGGACAGATACGCAGTATTTT. The encoded protein is CATWGPGTDTQYF.

This clonotype was seen a handful of times. V and J are TRBV9 and TRBJ2-5; D ambiguous. Germline V CDR1 and CDR2: SGDLS, YYNGEE. V was pared by 0 bases and J by 0 bases, with 9 bases between. CDR3 length: 15 residues. This CDR3 is CASSVAAGNQETQYF. The CDR3 nucleotides are TGTGCCAGCAGCGTAGCTGCAGGTAACCAAGAGACCCAGTACTTC.

The rearrangement links TRBV7-9 to TRBJ2-3, with 11 bases matching TRBD2. V shed 2 bases and J 0 bases; nucleotides not matched to a gene: 4. This CDR3 is 17 amino acids long. Germline lookup yields CDR1 SEHNR and CDR2 FQNEAQ (reference sequence). This CDR3 reads CASSLPLAGGSTDTQYF. The CDR3 bases are TGTGCCAGCAGCTTACCTCTAGCGGGGGGAAGCACAGATACGCAGTATTTT.

CDR3: CASSRRTVAGNSPLHF. The CDR3 DNA follows: TGCGCCAGCAGCCGCCGGACAGTGGCGGGGAATTCACCCCTCCACTTT. The V gene is TRBV4-3, the J gene TRBJ1-6, with a weak D call TRBD1 (6 bases). The germline V gene has CDR1 LGHNA and CDR2 YSLEER. Between the trimmed V and J ends, which lost 4 bases and 7 bases, there was a span of 17 bases. CDR3 length equals 16 residues.

The rearrangement joins TRBV4-3 to TRBJ2-3, with 8 bases aligning to TRBD1. The ends lost 5 bases at V and 12 bases at J; junction bases unmatched: 13. The germline V gene encodes CDR1 LGHNA and CDR2 YSLEER. The CDR3 is 14 amino acids. The CDR3 bases are TGCGCCAGCAGCTTCCACCTCGGACAGGGCCTTCAGTATTTT. The encoded protein is CASSFHLGQGLQYF.

There are a few counts of this clonotype. CDR3 DNA: TGTGCCAGCAGCCCCCCGGGGCAGGGAACTTCGGGAAACACCATATATTTT. It translates to CASSPPGQGTSGNTIYF. This chain links TRBV7-6 with TRBJ1-3, with D possibly matching TRBD1 (5 bases). V was shortened by 5 bases and J by 4 bases, with 21 bases between the two germline ends. Germline V CDR1 and CDR2: SGHVS, FNYEAQ. The CDR3 consists of 17 residues. Full variable domain (remainder filled in from reference TRBV7-6 and TRBJ1-3): GAGVSQSPRYKVTKRGQDVALRCDPISGHVSLYWYRQALGQGPEFLTYFNYEAQQDKSGLPNDRFSAERPEGSISTLTIQRTEQRDSAMYRCASSPPGQGTSGNTIYFGEGSWLTVV.

This chain connects TRBV7-2 to TRBJ2-5; maybe TRBD2 (5 bases). This CDR3 is built from 15 residues. V lost 1 base and J 4 bases, leaving 13 bases between the germline ends. From germline, CDR1 is SGHTA and CDR2 FQGNSA. Here the CDR3 reads CASSLVWTSRETQYF. The CDR3 region has the DNA TGTGCCAGCAGCTTAGTTTGGACTTCCCGAGAGACCCAGTACTTC. Full variable domain (remainder filled in from reference TRBV7-2 and TRBJ2-5): GAGVSQSPSNKVTEKGKDVELRCDPISGHTALYWYRQSLGQGLEFLIYFQGNSAPDKSGLPSDRFSAERTGGSVSTLTIQRTQQEDSAVYLCASSLVWTSRETQYFGPGTRLLVL.

The chain recombines TRBV30 with TRBJ1-2, with 8 nucleotides matching TRBD1. V dropped 3 bases and J dropped 13; count of bases not matched to a gene: 13. From germline, CDR1 is GTSNPN and CDR2 SVGIG (reference sequence). This CDR3 is 13 amino acids long. CDR3 loop: CAWSVRTGLGSTF. The CDR3 DNA reads as TGTGCCTGGAGCGTCCGGACAGGGTTAGGATCCACCTTC.

This clonotype was detected ten times or more. The CDR3 region is CASSLGTATNYGYTF. Here the CDR3 DNA reads TGCGCCAGCAGCTTGGGGACAGCTACTAACTATGGCTACACCTTC. This chain links TRBV5-1 with TRBJ1-2; a weak D match, TRBD1 (6 bases). Germline CDR1 reads SGHRS; CDR2 reads YFSETQ. V was cut by 0 bases and J by 0 bases, with 9 bases left in between. The CDR3 extends over 15 amino acids.

This clonotype was seen at least ten times. The chain couples TRBV12-3 or TRBV12-4 to TRBJ2-7, with 7 positions matching TRBD1. V shed 2 bases, J shed 9 bases, and the junction held 4 bases outside the gene matches. The CDR3 has 12 residues. CDR3 in amino acids: CASSLLGGWQYV. CDR3 DNA sequence: TGTGCCAGCAGTTTACTAGGGGGCTGGCAGTACGTC.

The chain carries TRBV4-3 and TRBJ2-1; 7 bases line up with TRBD2. The CDR3 length is 12 residues. Germline trimming cut 3 bases from V and 11 bases from J; bases unmatched to any gene: 4. Germline V gene lookup returns CDR1 LGHNA and CDR2 YSLEER. The CDR3 reads CASSHRGGKQFF. CDR3 nucleotides: TGCGCCAGCAGCCACCGGGGAGGGAAGCAGTTCTTC.

This clonotype was counted between two and nine times. The chain employs TRBV20-1 and TRBJ1-1, with D possibly TRBD1 on 5 matching bases. The CDR3 has 13 amino acids. The germline gives CDR1 DFQATT, CDR2 SNEGSKA (reference sequence). CDR3 nucleotides: TGCAGAGGGGTGGGAGGGGCGAGGACTGAAGCTTTCTTT. This encodes CRGVGGARTEAFF.

This chain uses TRBV6-5 with TRBJ1-1; 9 nucleotides agree with TRBD1. Germline loops: CDR1 MNHEY, CDR2 SVGAGI. The ends lost 8 bases at V and 3 bases at J; junction bases unmatched: 7. The CDR3 has 14 amino acids. Written as DNA, the CDR3 is TGTGCCAGCCGACAGGGGGTTGCGTACACTGAAGCTTTCTTT. Encoded protein: CASRQGVAYTEAFF.

This clonotype was counted only a few times. The J gene is TRBJ1-3, the V gene TRBV3-1, with D maybe TRBD1 (5 bases). Germline CDR1 reads LGHDT; CDR2 reads YNNKEL (reference sequence). This CDR3 region has 16 residues. V lost 1 base, J lost 1 base, and 11 bases lay in between. In DNA, the CDR3 is TGTGCCAGCAGCCAAGTAGCAGGGCGTTCTGGAAACACCATATATTTT. Its protein product is CASSQVAGRSGNTIYF.

This clonotype occurred many times. The CDR3 loop is CASSYLRNTEAFF. The DNA for the CDR3 is TGTGCCAGCAGTTACCTGAGGAACACTGAAGCTTTCTTT. The chain is built from TRBV6-2 or TRBV6-3 and TRBJ1-1; D ambiguous. Trimming removed 2 bases at V and 1 base at J, with 5 bases between. CDR3 size: 13 residues. The germline gives CDR1 MNHEY, CDR2 SVGEGT.

This clonotype was seen repeatedly, ten times or more. The V gene is TRBV7-2, the J gene TRBJ2-5; the D gene is possibly TRBD1 (5 bases). The CDR3 extends over 15 amino acids. From germline, CDR1 is SGHTA and CDR2 FQGNSA. The V end lost 4 bases, the J end lost 3 bases, and 15 bases lay between the germline ends. The CDR3, as DNA: TGTGCCAGCAGCTCAAGGGGCTCCGGAAAAGAGACCCAGTACTTC. Amino acid sequence: CASSSRGSGKETQYF.

This clonotype was observed a few times. This chain connects TRBV5-1 to TRBJ1-6; TRBD1 aligns across 9 bases. This CDR3 comprises 15 residues. Germline CDR1 reads SGHRS; CDR2 reads YFSETQ. V trimming: 4 bases; J trimming: 10 bases; junction bases outside the gene matches: 9. The CDR3 DNA is TGCGCCAGCAGCCCTGGGACAGGGTTCCCATCACCCCTCCACTTT. Translating gives CASSPGTGFPSPLHF.

This clonotype turned up a few times. V usage is TRBV5-1 and J usage is TRBJ1-1; D not certain. Germline V gene lookup returns CDR1 SGHRS and CDR2 YFSETQ. Trimming pared 2 bases from V and 0 bases from J, leaving 8 bases between. The CDR3 has 14 amino acids. CDR3 protein: CASSFGQVNTEAFF. The CDR3 DNA reads as TGCGCCAGCAGCTTCGGTCAGGTGAACACTGAAGCTTTCTTT. The variable domain in full, with the rest retrieved from reference TRBV5-1 and TRBJ1-1, is KAGVTQTPRYLIKTRGQQVTLSCSPISGHRSVSWYQQTPGQGLQFLFEYFSETQRNKGNFPGRFSGRQFSNSRSEMNVSTLELGDSALYLCASSFGQVNTEAFFGQGTRLTVV.

This chain connects TRBV12-3 or TRBV12-4 to TRBJ1-2, with unresolved D. The CDR3 covers 14 residues. The V and J ends lost 3 bases and 8 bases respectively, with 16 bases between them. CDR3 DNA sequence: TGTGCCAGCAGTTTGAGACACCTAGATCTGGGCTACACCTTC. Translation: CASSLRHLDLGYTF.

This clonotype has ten or more counts. J is TRBJ2-1 and V is TRBV12-3 or TRBV12-4; a possible D gene is TRBD1 (6 bases). The germline V and J ends were trimmed by 7 bases and 7 bases, with 23 bases remaining between them. This CDR3 region has 16 residues. This CDR3 reads CASTMGSGSDRNEQFF. The CDR3 DNA reads TGTGCCAGCACCATGGGGTCCGGGTCGGACAGAAATGAGCAGTTCTTC.